The clone carrying this T cell receptor (beta chain) was counted a few times. TCRdb re-called the RT-PCR reads with MiXCR, one entry per CDR3 protein. The sample carries about 170,000 distinct CDR3 sequences, approximately 12% recorded once. This record comes from a study of response to subunit inactivated influenza vaccine. This CDR3 region has 15 residues. CDR1 is PRHDT and CDR2 is FYEKMQ in the germline V gene (reference sequence). J was trimmed by 0 bases and V by 2 bases; bases with no gene match: 4. The data also belong to a second study, concerning T cells expressing NK-cell markers. This second report adds: Template switching by 5'RACE with UMIs generated the TCR beta cDNA.

The clonotype was recovered from a middle-aged man who received an inactivated influenza vaccine. This chain links TRBV13 with TRBJ2-7; TRBD2 matches 7 bases. This specimen consisted of CD8+ T cells sorted from PBMCs, obtained approximately 12 days after vaccination. In nucleotides, the CDR3 is TGTGCCAGCAGCTTAAGAGCGGGGAGCTCCTACGAGCAGTACTTC. Translated: CASSLRAGSSYEQYF.